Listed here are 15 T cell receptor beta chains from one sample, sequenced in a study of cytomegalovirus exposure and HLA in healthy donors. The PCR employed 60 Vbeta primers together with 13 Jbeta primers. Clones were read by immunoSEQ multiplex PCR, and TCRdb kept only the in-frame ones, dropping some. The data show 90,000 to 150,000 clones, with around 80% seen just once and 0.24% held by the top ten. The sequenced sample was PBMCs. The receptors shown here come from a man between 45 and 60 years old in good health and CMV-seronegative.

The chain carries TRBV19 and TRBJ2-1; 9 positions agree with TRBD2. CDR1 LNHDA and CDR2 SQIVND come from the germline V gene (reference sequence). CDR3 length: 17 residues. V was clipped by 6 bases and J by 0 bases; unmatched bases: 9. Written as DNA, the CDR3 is TGTGCCAGTAGCCCCGAACTAGCGGGTAGCTCCTACAATGAGCAGTTCTTC. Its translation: CASSPELAGSSYNEQFF.

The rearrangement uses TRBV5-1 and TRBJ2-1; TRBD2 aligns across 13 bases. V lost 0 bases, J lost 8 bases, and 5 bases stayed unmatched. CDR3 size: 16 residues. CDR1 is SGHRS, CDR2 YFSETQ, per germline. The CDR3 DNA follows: TGCGCCAGCAGCTTGGGGGGACTAGCGGGACTGGATGAGCAGTTCTTC. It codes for CASSLGGLAGLDEQFF.

CDR3 sequence reads: CSVGGSGIYEQFF. In DNA form, the CDR3 reads TGCAGCGTTGGTGGTAGCGGGATCTATGAGCAGTTCTTC. The chain joins TRBV29-1 to TRBJ2-1; the match to TRBD2 covers 8 bases. The CDR3 sequence is 13 residues long. Germline CDR1 is SQVTM and CDR2 is ANQGSEA. After removal of 4 bases from V and 8 bases from J, the junction contained 7 bases not matched to a gene.

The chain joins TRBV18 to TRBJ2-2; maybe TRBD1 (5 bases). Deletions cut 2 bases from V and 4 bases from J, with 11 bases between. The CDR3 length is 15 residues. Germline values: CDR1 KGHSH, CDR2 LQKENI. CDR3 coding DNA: TGTGCCAGCTCACCAAACGCAGGGCCCACCGGGGAGCTGTTTTTT. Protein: CASSPNAGPTGELFF.

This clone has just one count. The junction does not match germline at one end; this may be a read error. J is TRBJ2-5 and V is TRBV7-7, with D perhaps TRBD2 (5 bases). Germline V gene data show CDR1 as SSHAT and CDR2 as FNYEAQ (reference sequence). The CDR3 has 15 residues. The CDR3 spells CASSLVVGVGETQYF. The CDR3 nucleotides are TGTGCTAGCAGCTTAGTGGTCGGGGTTGGAGAGACCCAGTACTTC.

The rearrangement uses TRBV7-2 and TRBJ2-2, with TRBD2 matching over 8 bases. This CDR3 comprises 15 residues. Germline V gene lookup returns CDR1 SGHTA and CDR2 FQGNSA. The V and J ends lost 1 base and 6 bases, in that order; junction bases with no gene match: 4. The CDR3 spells CASSLGAGVPGELFF. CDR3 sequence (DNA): TGTGCCAGCAGCTTAGGAGCGGGGGTACCCGGGGAGCTGTTTTTT.

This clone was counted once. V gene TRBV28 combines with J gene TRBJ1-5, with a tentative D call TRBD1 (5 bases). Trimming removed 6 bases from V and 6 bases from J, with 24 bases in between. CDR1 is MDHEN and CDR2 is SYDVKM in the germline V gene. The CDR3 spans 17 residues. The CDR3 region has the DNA TGTGCCAGCAGCGAACCTTCAGAAGGGGCGTTCTTTCAGCCCCAGCATTTT. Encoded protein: CASSEPSEGAFFQPQHF.

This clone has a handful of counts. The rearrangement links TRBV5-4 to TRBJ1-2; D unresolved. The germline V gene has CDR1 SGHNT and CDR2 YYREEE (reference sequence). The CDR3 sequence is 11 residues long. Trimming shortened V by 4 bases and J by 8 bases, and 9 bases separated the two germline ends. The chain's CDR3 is CASSRASGYTF. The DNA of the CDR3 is TGTGCCAGCAGCCGTGCGAGCGGCTACACCTTC.

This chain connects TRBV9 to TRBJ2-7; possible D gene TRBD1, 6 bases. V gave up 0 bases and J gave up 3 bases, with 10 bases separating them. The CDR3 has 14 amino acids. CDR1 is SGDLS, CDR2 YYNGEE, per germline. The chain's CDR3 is CASSVGGLVYEQYF. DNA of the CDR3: TGTGCCAGCAGCGTAGGGGGGCTAGTCTACGAGCAGTACTTC.

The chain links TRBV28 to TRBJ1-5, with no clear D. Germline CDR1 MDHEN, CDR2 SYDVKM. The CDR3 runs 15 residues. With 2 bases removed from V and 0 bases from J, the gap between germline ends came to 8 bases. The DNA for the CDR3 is TGTGCCAGCAGTTTAGCGTCGGTTAGCAATCAGCCCCAGCATTTT. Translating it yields CASSLASVSNQPQHF.

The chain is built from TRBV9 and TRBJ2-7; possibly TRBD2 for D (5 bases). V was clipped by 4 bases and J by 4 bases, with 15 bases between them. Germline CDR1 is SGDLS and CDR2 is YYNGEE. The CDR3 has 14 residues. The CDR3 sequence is CASSPGSGGYEQYF. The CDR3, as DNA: TGTGCCAGCAGCCCGGGGAGCGGAGGTTACGAGCAGTACTTC.

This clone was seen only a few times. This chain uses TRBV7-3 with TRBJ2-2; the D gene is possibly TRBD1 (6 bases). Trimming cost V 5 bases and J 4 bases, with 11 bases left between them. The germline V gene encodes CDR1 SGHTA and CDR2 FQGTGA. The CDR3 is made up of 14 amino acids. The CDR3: CASSAHRVTGELFF. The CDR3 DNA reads TGTGCCAGCAGCGCCCACAGGGTCACCGGGGAGCTGTTTTTT.

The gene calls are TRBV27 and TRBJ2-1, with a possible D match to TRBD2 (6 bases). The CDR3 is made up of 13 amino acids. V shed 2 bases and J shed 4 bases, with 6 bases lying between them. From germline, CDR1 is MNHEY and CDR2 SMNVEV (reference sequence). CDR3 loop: CASSLGGYNEQFF. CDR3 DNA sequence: TGTGCCAGCAGTTTAGGGGGGTACAATGAGCAGTTCTTC.

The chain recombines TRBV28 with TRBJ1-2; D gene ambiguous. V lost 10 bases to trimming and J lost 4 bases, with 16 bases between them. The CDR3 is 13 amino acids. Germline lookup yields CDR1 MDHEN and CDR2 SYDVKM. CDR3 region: CAIAPPNTYGYTF. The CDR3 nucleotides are TGTGCCATCGCCCCCCCGAACACCTATGGCTACACCTTC.

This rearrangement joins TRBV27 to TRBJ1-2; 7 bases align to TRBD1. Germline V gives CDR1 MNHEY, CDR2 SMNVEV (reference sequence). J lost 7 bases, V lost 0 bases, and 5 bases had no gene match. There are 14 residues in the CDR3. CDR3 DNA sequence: TGTGCCAGCAGTTTATCAAGGGGGCGTTCTGGCTACACCTTC. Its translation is CASSLSRGRSGYTF.